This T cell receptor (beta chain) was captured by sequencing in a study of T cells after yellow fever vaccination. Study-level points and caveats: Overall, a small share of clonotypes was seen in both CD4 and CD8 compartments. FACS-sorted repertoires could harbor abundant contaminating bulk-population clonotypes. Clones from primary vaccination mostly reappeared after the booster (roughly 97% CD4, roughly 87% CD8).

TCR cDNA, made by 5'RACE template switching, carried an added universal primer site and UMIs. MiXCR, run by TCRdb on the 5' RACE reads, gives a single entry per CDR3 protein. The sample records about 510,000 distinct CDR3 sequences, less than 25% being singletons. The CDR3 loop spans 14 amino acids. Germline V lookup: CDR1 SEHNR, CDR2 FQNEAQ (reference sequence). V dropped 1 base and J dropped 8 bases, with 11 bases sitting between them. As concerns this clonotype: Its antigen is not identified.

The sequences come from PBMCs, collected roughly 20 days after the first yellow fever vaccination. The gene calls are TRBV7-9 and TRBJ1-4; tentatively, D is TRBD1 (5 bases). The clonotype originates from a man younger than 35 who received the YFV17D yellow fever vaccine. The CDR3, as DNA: TGTGCCAGCAGCTTAGACGAGGGGAGGGAAAAACTGTTTTTT. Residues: CASSLDEGREKLFF.